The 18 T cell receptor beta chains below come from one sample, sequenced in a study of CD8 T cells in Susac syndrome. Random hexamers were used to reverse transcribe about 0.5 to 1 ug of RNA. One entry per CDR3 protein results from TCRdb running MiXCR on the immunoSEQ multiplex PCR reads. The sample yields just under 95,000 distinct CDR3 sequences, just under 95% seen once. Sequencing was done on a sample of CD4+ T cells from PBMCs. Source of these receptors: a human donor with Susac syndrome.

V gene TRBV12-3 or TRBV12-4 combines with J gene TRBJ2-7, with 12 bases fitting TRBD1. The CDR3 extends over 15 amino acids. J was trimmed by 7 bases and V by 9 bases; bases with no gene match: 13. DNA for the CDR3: TGTGCCAGTCAAAAGGTCGGGACAGGGGGCAGAGAGCAGTACTTC. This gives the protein CASQKVGTGGREQYF.

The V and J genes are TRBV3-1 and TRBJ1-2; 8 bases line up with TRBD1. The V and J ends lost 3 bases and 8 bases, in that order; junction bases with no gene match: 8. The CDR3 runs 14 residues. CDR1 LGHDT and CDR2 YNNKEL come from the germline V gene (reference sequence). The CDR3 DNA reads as TGTGCCAGCAGCCAGGAGACAGGGGCGGAGGGCTACACCTTC. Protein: CASSQETGAEGYTF. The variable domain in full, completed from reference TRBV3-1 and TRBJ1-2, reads DTAVSQTPKYLVTQMGNDKSIKCEQNLGHDTMYWYKQDSKKFLKIMFSYNNKELIINETVPNRFSPKSPDKAHLNLHINSLELGDSAVYFCASSQETGAEGYTFGSGTRLTVV.

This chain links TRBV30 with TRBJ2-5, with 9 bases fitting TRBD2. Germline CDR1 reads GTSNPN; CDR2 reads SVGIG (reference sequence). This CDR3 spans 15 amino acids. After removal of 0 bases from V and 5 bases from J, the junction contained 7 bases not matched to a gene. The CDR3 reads CAWSVGGGAGETQYF. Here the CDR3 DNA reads TGTGCCTGGAGTGTTGGCGGGGGGGCCGGTGAGACCCAGTACTTC.

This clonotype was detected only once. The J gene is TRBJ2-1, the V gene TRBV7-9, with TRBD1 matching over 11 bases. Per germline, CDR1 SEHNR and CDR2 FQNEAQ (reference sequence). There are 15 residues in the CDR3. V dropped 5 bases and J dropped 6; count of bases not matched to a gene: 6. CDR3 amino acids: CASSVGQGGINEQFF. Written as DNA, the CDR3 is TGTGCCAGCAGCGTGGGACAGGGGGGAATCAATGAGCAGTTCTTC.

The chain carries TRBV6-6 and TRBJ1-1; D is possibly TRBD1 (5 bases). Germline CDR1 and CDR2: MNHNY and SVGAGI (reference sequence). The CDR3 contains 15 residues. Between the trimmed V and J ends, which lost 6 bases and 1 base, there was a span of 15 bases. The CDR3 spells CASRSDRIQNTEAFF. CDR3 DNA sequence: TGTGCCAGCAGATCCGACAGAATCCAGAACACTGAAGCTTTCTTT.

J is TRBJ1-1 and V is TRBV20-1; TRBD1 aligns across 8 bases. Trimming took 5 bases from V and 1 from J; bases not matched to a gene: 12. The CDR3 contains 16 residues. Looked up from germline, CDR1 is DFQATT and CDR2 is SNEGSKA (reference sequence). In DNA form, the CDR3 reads TGCAGTGCTCCACGGCCCCGGACAGGGCGGAACACTGAAGCTTTCTTT. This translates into CSAPRPRTGRNTEAFF.

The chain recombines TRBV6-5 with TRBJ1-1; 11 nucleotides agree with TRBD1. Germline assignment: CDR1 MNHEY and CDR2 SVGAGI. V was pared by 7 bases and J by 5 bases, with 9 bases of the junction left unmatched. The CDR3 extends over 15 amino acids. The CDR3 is CASTDSGTGGTEAFF. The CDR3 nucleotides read TGTGCCAGCACGGATTCCGGGACAGGGGGAACTGAAGCTTTCTTT.

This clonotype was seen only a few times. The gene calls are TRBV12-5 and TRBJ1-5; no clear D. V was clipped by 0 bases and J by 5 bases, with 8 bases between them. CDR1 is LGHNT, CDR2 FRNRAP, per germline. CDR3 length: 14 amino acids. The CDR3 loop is CASGLVPSYQPQHF. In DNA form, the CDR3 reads TGTGCTAGTGGTTTGGTACCCAGCTATCAGCCCCAGCATTTT.

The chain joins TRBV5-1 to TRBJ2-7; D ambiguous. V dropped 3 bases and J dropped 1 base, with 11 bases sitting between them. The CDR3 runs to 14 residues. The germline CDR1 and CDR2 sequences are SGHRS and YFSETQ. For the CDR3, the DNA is TGCGCCAGCAGCTCACATTCAGGATCCTACGAGCAGTACTTC. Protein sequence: CASSSHSGSYEQYF. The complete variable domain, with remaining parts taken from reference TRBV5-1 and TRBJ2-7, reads KAGVTQTPRYLIKTRGQQVTLSCSPISGHRSVSWYQQTPGQGLQFLFEYFSETQRNKGNFPGRFSGRQFSNSRSEMNVSTLELGDSALYLCASSSHSGSYEQYFGPGTRLTVT.

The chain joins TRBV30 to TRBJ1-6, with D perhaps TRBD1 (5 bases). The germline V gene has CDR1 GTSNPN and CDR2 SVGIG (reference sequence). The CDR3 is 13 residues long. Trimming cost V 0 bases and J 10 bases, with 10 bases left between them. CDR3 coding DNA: TGTGCCTGGAGTGTGGGGCCCCAATCACCCCTCCACTTT. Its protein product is CAWSVGPQSPLHF.

The CDR3 DNA sequence: TGCAGCGTTGAGGGCTTCTCTGGAAACACCATATATTTT. It yields the protein CSVEGFSGNTIYF. V gene TRBV29-1 combines with J gene TRBJ1-3; D ambiguous. This CDR3 spans 13 amino acids. The germline V and J ends were trimmed by 3 bases and 0 bases, with 6 bases remaining between them. From germline, CDR1 is SQVTM and CDR2 ANQGSEA. The full variable domain, in which reference TRBV29-1 and TRBJ1-3 provide the parts outside the CDR3, is SAVISQKPSRDICQRGTSLTIQCQVDSQVTMMFWYRQQPGQSLTLIATANQGSEATYESGFVIDKFPISRPNLTFSTLTVSNMSPEDSSIYLCSVEGFSGNTIYFGEGSWLTVV.

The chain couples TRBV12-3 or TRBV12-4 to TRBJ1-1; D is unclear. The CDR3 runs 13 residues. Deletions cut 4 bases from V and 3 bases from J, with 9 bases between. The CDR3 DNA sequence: TGTGCCAGCAGTTGGAGCGCGGACACTGAAGCTTTCTTT. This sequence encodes CASSWSADTEAFF.

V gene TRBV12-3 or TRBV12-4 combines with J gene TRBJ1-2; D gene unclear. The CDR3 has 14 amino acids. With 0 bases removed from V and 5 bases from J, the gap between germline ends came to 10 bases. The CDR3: CASSLAYPQYGYTF. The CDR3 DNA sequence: TGTGCCAGCAGTTTAGCTTACCCACAATATGGCTACACCTTC.

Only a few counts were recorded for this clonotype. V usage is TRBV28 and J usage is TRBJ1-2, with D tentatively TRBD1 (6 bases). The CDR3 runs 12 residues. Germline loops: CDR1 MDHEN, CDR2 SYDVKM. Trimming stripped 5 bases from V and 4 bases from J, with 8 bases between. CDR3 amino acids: CASSPDSYGYTF. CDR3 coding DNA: TGTGCCAGCAGTCCGGACAGCTATGGCTACACCTTC.

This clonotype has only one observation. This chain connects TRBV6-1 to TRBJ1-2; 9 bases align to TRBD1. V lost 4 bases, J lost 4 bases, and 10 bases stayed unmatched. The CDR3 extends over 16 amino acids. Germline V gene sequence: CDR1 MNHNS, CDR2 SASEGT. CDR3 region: CASSGGTGFHGYGYTF. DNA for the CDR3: TGTGCCAGCAGTGGCGGGACAGGGTTTCACGGCTATGGCTACACCTTC.

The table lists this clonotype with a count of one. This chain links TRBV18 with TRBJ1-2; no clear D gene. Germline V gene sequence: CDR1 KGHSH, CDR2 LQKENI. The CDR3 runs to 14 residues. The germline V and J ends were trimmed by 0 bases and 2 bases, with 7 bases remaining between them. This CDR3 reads CASSPPSPNYGYTF. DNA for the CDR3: TGTGCCAGCTCACCACCGTCACCGAACTATGGCTACACCTTC.

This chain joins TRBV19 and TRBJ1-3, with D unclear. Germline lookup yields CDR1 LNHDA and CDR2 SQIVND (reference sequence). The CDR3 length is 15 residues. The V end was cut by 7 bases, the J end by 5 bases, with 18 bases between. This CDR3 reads CASTLTIDKRNTIYF. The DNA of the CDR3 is TGTGCCAGTACCTTGACGATCGATAAGAGAAACACCATATATTTT.

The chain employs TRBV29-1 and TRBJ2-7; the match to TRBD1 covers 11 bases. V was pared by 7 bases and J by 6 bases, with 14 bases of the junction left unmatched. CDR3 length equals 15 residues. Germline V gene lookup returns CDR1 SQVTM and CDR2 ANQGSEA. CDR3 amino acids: CSAGQGANSGREQYF. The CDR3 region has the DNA TGCAGCGCCGGACAGGGGGCGAATTCAGGTCGCGAGCAGTACTTC.